Listed below are T cell receptor beta chains from one sample, sequenced in a study of shared clonotypes between healthy human individuals. Sequencing used immunoSEQ multiplex PCR; TCRdb keeps in-frame clones, though not all of them. The sample lists fewer than 550,000 clones; 75% to 80% were seen once. Sequencing was carried out using PBMCs. These receptors were collected from a woman between 40 and 55 years old in good health. Some clones in this sample may be carry-over from other donors' samples. Each CDR3 is given with its conserved first and last residue. D genes are given only for firm matches. The size field is filled for only some rows; it gives once, few, many or a size class.

CDR3 DNA	CDR3 protein	V gene	CDR3 length	clone size	D gene	J gene
TGTGCCAGCAGCCCGAGACAGGGAAGGAACACTGAAGCTTTCTTT	CASSPRQGRNTEAFF	TRBV5-4	15	.	TRBD1	TRBJ1-1
TGTGCCAGCAGTCGGGGGAGGGGACAGGTTAACTACGAGCAGTACTTC	CASSRGRGQVNYEQYF	TRBV27	16	.	.	TRBJ2-7
TGTGCCAGCAGTTACTCCGGCACGAGCTCTGGAAACACCATATATTTT	CASSYSGTSSGNTIYF	TRBV6-5	16	.	.	TRBJ1-3
TGTGCCAGCAGCCGTCCGAGGGGCGCGGGTGAGACCCAGTACTTC	CASSRPRGAGETQYF	TRBV28	15	once	.	TRBJ2-5
TGTGCCAGCAGCTTGTACGGCCCGGAGCCCCAGCATTTT	CASSLYGPEPQHF	TRBV7-8	13	.	.	TRBJ1-5
TGTGCCAGCAGTCCCGGGACAGGGTTTATCCACGAGCAGTACTTC	CASSPGTGFIHEQYF	TRBV28	15	.	TRBD1	TRBJ2-7
TGCGCCAGCAGTGAAGGGACCTATGATGAGCAGTACTTC	CASSEGTYDEQYF	TRBV10-1	13	.	.	TRBJ2-7
TGCAGCGTTGAGGCTAGCGGTTACAATGAGCAGTTCTTC	CSVEASGYNEQFF	TRBV29-1	13	.	TRBD2	TRBJ2-1
TGTGCCAGCAGTTACAGGAGACCCTTGAATGAGCAGTTCTTC	CASSYRRPLNEQFF	TRBV6-6	14	.	.	TRBJ2-1
TGTGCCAGCAGAATGCGGGACAGAGAGCTGTTTTTT	CASRMRDRELFF	TRBV28	12	.	.	TRBJ2-2
TGTGCCAGCAGTGGAACAGGGGGGGATTCACCCCTCCACTTT	CASSGTGGDSPLHF	TRBV6-1	14	.	TRBD1	TRBJ1-6
TGTGCCAGCAGCGTGGGAGTTACTCTGACCGGGGAGCTGTTTTTT	CASSVGVTLTGELFF	TRBV11-3	15	.	.	TRBJ2-2
TGTGCCAGCAGCGTACAGGTCTCCTACGAGCAGTACTTC	CASSVQVSYEQYF	TRBV6-5	13	.	.	TRBJ2-7
TGTGCCAGCTCACCCGCGGGGCGACAGGGAGGTGGCTACACCTTC	CASSPAGRQGGGYTF	TRBV18	15	.	TRBD1	TRBJ1-2
TGCAGCGTTGCCAGGGTGGTGGGTCTTACCGGCTACACCTTC	CSVARVVGLTGYTF	TRBV29-1	14	.	.	TRBJ1-2
TGTGCCAGTAGTCCCCGACAACAGGGCGGGACAGATACGCAGTATTTT	CASSPRQQGGTDTQYF	TRBV19	16	.	.	TRBJ2-3
TGTGCCGGAGAACAGGTTGAAGCTTTCTTT	CAGEQVEAFF	TRBV30	10	few	.	TRBJ1-1
TGCGCCAGCAGCTTGGAGTACGAGCAGTACTTC	CASSLEYEQYF	TRBV5-1	11	few	.	TRBJ2-7
TGTGCCTGGAGTGGACTAGCGGGAGTTGAGGAGCAGTACTTC	CAWSGLAGVEEQYF	TRBV30	14	.	TRBD2	TRBJ2-7
TGTGCCAGCAGCACAGGGACAGTCAACACCGGGGAGCTGTTTTTT	CASSTGTVNTGELFF	TRBV9	15	.	TRBD1	TRBJ2-2
TGTGCCAGCAGCCAAGTAGGGGGACGCACGGGAAACATTCAGTACTTC	CASSQVGGRTGNIQYF	TRBV4-2	16	.	.	TRBJ2-4
TGCGCCAGCAGCCCTGGGGCCCACGCAGATACGCAGTATTTT	CASSPGAHADTQYF	TRBV5-1	14	.	.	TRBJ2-3
TGTGCCAGTAGTATAGTGGGACGGGAACCGTACAATGAGCAGTTCTTC	CASSIVGREPYNEQFF	TRBV19	16	.	.	TRBJ2-1
TGTGCCAGCAGCTTAGGTACTAACACCTACGAGCAGTACTTC	CASSLGTNTYEQYF	TRBV7-9	14	once	.	TRBJ2-7
TGTGCCAGCAGCGAGATAGAGACACTAGCGGGAGAACCCTACGAGCAGTACTTC	CASSEIETLAGEPYEQYF	TRBV7-8	18	.	TRBD2	TRBJ2-7
TGTGCCAGTAGTACCGACAGGGACTCCTACAATGAGCAGTTCTTC	CASSTDRDSYNEQFF	TRBV19	15	.	TRBD1	TRBJ2-1
TGCGCCAGCAGCACACGATGGACAGGCAACACTGAAGCTTTCTTT	CASSTRWTGNTEAFF	TRBV4-1	15	.	TRBD1	TRBJ1-1